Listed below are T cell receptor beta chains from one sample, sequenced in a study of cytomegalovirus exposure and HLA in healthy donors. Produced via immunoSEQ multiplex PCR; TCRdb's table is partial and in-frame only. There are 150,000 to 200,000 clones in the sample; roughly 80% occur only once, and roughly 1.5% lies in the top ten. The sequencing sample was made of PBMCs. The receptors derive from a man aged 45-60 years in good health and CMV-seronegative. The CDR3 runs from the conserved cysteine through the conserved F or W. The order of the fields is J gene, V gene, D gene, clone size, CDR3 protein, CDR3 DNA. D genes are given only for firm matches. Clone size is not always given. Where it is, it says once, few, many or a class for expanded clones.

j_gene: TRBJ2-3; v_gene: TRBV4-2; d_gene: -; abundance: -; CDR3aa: CASSQEMAGGGPDTQYF; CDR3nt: TGTGCCAGCAGCCAAGAGATGGCAGGGGGAGGCCCAGATACGCAGTATTTT
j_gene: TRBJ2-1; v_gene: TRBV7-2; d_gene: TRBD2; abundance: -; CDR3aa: CASSPFPGLSLSWQFF; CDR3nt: TGTGCCAGCAGTCCATTCCCGGGACTAAGTCTCTCGTGGCAGTTCTTC
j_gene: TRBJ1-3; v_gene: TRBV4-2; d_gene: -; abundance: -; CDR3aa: CASSQDSGGNTIYF; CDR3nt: TGTGCCAGCAGCCAAGATTCCGGGGGAAACACCATATATTTT
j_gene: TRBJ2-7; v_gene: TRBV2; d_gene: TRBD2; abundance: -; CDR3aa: CASSAQTGGGPEQYF; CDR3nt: TGTGCCAGCAGTGCCCAAACGGGAGGGGGTCCCGAGCAGTACTTC
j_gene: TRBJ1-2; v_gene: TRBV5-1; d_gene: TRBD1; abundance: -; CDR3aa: CASSLGDRVRGYTF; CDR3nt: TGCGCCAGCAGCTTGGGGGACAGGGTACGCGGCTACACCTTC
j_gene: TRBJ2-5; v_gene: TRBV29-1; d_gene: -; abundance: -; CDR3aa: CSVEDRETQYF; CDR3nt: TGCAGCGTTGAAGATCGTGAGACCCAGTACTTC
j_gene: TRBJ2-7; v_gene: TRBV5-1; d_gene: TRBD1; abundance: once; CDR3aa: CASTPGQGAREQYF; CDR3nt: TGCGCCAGCACCCCGGGACAGGGGGCGCGAGAGCAGTACTTC
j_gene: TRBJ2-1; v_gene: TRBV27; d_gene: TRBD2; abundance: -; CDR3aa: CASSLLSGGAYNEQFF; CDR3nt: TGTGCCAGCAGTTTACTAAGCGGGGGGGCCTACAATGAGCAGTTCTTC
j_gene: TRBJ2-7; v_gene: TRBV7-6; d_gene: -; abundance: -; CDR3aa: CASSLDWTNYEQYF; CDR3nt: TGTGCCAGCAGCTTAGATTGGACAAACTACGAGCAGTACTTC
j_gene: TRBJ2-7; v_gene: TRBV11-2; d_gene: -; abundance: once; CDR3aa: CASSERVSSYEQYF; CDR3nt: TGTGCCAGCAGCGAGCGGGTTAGCTCCTACGAGCAGTACTTC
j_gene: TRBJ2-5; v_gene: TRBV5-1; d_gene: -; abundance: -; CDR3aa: CASSLFTGSRETQYF; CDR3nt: TGCGCCAGCAGCTTGTTCACAGGGTCTCGAGAGACCCAGTACTTC
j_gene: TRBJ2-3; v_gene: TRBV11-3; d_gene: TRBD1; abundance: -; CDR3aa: CASSKGTGSLKDTQYF; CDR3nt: TGTGCCAGCAGCAAAGGGACAGGGTCACTAAAAGATACGCAGTATTTT
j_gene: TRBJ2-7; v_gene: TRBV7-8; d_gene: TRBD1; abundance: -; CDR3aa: CASSAYRQGSYEQYF; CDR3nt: TGTGCCAGCAGCGCCTACCGACAGGGCAGCTACGAGCAGTACTTC
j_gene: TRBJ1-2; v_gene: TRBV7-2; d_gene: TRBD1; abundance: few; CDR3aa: CASSSSTGRGYTF; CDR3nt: TGTGCCAGCAGCTCCTCGACAGGGAGGGGCTACACCTTC
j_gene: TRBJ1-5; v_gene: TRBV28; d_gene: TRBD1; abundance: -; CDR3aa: CATRQGANQPQHF; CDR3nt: TGTGCCACCCGACAGGGGGCAAATCAGCCCCAGCATTTT
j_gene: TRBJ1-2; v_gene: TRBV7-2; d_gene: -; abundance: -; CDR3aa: CASSFFLDRESGYTF; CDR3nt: TGTGCCAGCAGTTTCTTCTTAGACAGAGAGAGTGGCTACACCTTC
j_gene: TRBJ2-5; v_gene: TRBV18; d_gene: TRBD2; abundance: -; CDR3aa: CASSPDPTRLAGQETQYF; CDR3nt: TGTGCCAGCTCACCAGACCCAACCAGACTAGCGGGACAAGAGACCCAGTACTTC
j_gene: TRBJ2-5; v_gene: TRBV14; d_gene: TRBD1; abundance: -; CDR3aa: CASSLRQGQETQYF; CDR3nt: TGTGCCAGCAGCCTTCGACAGGGACAAGAGACCCAGTACTTC
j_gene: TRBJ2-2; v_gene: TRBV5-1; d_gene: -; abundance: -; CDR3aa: CASSKRRSRGETGELFF; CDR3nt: TGCGCCAGCAGCAAGCGGCGGTCCAGGGGAGAGACCGGGGAGCTGTTTTTT
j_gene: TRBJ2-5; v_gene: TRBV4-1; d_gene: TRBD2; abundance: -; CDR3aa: CASSQEQRGPQETQYF; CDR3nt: TGCGCCAGCAGCCAAGAACAGCGGGGGCCACAAGAGACCCAGTACTTC
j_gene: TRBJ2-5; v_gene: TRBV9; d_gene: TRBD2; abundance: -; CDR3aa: CASSPRTRPETQYF; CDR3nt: TGTGCCAGCAGCCCCAGGACTAGGCCTGAGACCCAGTACTTC
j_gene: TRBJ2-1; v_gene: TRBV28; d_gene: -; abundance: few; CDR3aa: CATSGGGLAEQFF; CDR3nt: TGTGCCACCTCCGGGGGAGGATTGGCTGAGCAGTTCTTC
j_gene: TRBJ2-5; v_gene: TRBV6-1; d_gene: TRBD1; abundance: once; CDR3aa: CASRGTGRVQETQYF; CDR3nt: TGTGCCAGCAGGGGGACAGGGAGGGTTCAAGAGACCCAGTACTTC
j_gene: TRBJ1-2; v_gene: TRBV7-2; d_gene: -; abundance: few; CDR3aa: CASSTPGVNYGYTF; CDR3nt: TGTGCCAGCAGCACCCCCGGGGTTAACTATGGCTACACCTTC
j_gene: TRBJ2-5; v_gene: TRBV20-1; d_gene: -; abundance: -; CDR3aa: CSVGRETQYF; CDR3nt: TGCAGTGTGGGCCGGGAGACCCAGTACTTC
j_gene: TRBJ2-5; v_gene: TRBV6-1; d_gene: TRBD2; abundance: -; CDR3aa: CASSEASGVETQYF; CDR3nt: TGTGCCAGCAGTGAAGCGAGCGGGGTGGAGACCCAGTACTTC
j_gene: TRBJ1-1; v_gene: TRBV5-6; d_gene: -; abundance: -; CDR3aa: CASSLVRELVAFEAFF; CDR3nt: TGTGCCAGCAGCTTGGTCAGGGAATTGGTAGCCTTTGAAGCTTTCTTT
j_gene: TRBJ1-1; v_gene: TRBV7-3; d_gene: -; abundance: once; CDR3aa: CASSLTGGTPNTEAFF; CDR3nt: TGTGCCAGCAGCTTAACGGGGGGGACCCCGAACACTGAAGCTTTCTTT
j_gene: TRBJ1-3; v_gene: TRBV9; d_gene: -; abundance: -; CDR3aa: CASSVEGGSSGNTIYF; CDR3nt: TGTGCCAGCAGCGTAGAGGGGGGGAGCTCTGGAAACACCATATATTTT
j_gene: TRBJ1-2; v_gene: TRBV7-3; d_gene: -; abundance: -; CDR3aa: CASRPTGTLDYGYTF; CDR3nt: TGTGCCAGCAGACCAACCGGGACACTAGACTATGGCTACACCTTC
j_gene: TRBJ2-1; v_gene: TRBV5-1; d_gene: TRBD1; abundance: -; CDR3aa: CASSFRGHEQFF; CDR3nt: TGCGCCAGCAGCTTTAGGGGGCATGAGCAGTTCTTC
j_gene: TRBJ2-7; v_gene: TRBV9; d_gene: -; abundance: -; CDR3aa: CASSAAYGGPYEQYF; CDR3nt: TGTGCCAGCAGCGCCGCCTACGGGGGGCCCTACGAGCAGTACTTC
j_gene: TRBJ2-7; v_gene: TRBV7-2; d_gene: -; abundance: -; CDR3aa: CASSTEGQIPYEQYF; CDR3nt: TGTGCCAGCAGCACCGAGGGCCAGATCCCCTACGAGCAGTACTTC
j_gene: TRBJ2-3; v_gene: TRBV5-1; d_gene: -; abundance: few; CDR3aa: CASSPDGTGIGDTQYF; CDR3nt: TGCGCCAGCAGCCCGGACGGTACAGGGATTGGGGATACGCAGTATTTT
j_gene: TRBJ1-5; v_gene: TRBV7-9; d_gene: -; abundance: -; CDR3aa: CASSPGPPGGSFSNQPQHF; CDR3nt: TGTGCCAGCAGCCCCGGACCCCCCGGGGGTTCCTTTAGCAATCAGCCCCAGCATTTT
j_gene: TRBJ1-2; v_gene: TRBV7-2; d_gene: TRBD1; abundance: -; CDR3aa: CASSRRAGQGQGWGYTF; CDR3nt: TGTGCCAGCAGTCGAAGGGCAGGACAGGGACAAGGGTGGGGCTACACCTTC
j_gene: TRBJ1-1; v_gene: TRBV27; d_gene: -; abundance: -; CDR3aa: CASSPRRSGKGLKNTEAFF; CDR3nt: TGTGCCAGCAGCCCCCGGCGTAGTGGTAAGGGACTGAAGAACACTGAAGCTTTCTTT
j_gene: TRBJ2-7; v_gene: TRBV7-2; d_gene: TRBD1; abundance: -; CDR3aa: CATSRGREQYF; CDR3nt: TGTGCCACCTCAAGGGGGCGGGAGCAGTACTTC
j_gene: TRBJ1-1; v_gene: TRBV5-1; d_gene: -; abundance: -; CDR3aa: CASSLDGAENTEAFF; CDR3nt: TGCGCCAGCAGCTTGGATGGGGCAGAGAACACTGAAGCTTTCTTT
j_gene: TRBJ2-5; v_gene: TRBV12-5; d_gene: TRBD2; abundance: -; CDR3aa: CASDAGEQETQYF; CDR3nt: TGTGCTAGTGACGCGGGGGAGCAAGAGACCCAGTACTTC
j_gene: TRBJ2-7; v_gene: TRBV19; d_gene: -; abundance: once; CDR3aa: CASSISSSDRKYF; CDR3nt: TGTGCCAGTAGTATTTCTAGTTCCGACAGAAAGTATTTC